These 14 T cell receptor beta chains share one sample of origin, sequenced in a study of memory B cells and T cells in multiple sclerosis. After stimulus-free culture, autoproliferating CFSE-dim and non-proliferating CFSE-high T cells were sequenced separately. Replicate wells were pooled after around seven days of stimulus-free culture of around 54 million CFSE-labeled PBMCs. These receptors' targets are unknown. Here immunoSEQ multiplex PCR was the method, and the copy in TCRdb shows in-frame clones only, minus some. The sample has 25,000 to 35,000 clones; approximately 85% are singletons. Sequenced material: PBMCs from blood kept in culture. The receptor set was obtained from a human donor with multiple sclerosis.

The chain combines TRBV13 with TRBJ1-5, with D perhaps matching TRBD1 (5 bases). In germline, CDR1 is PRHDT, CDR2 FYEKMQ (reference sequence). V was shortened by 4 bases and J by 0 bases, with 19 bases between the two germline ends. The CDR3 is made up of 18 amino acids. The CDR3: CASSSKGWGKYSNQPQHF. As DNA, the CDR3 is TGTGCCAGCAGCTCAAAGGGCTGGGGGAAATATAGCAATCAGCCCCAGCATTTT. Full variable domain (missing parts from reference TRBV13 and TRBJ1-5): AAGVIQSPRHLIKEKRETATLKCYPIPRHDTVYWYQQGPGQDPQFLISFYEKMQSDKGSIPDRFSAQQFSDYHSELNMSSLELGDSALYFCASSSKGWGKYSNQPQHFGDGTRLSIL.

The V gene is TRBV6-5, the J gene TRBJ2-1; tentatively, D is TRBD1 (6 bases). The CDR3 has 15 amino acids. Germline lookup yields CDR1 MNHEY and CDR2 SVGAGI. V gave up 6 bases and J gave up 1 base, with 13 bases separating them. Here the CDR3 reads CASRSGTPSYNEQFF. The CDR3 DNA sequence: TGTGCCAGCAGGTCCGGGACACCATCCTACAATGAGCAGTTCTTC.

The CDR3 nucleotides are TGTGCCAGCAGCCCGGTTGCAGGGAACACCGGGGAGCTGTTTTTT. It translates to CASSPVAGNTGELFF. The chain links TRBV5-6 to TRBJ2-2; D uncertain. Deletions cut 4 bases from V and 1 base from J, with 11 bases between. From germline, CDR1 is SGHDT and CDR2 YYEEEE. This CDR3 comprises 15 residues.

This clone has only a few counts. The chain carries TRBV5-1 and TRBJ2-1, with D possibly being TRBD1 (5 bases). The CDR3 extends over 14 amino acids. Per the germline V gene, CDR1 is SGHRS and CDR2 is YFSETQ. The V and J ends lost 2 bases and 9 bases respectively, with 15 bases between them. The CDR3 loop is CASSFVQGGGEQFF. The CDR3 DNA sequence: TGCGCCAGCAGCTTCGTCCAGGGTGGTGGTGAGCAGTTCTTC.

The chain carries TRBV9 and TRBJ1-5; no clear D gene. V shed 2 bases and J shed 4 bases, with 7 bases lying between them. From germline, CDR1 is SGDLS and CDR2 YYNGEE. The CDR3 has 13 amino acids. The CDR3 sequence: CASSVFSNQPQHF. The CDR3 DNA sequence: TGTGCCAGCAGCGTTTTTAGTAATCAGCCCCAGCATTTT.

CDR3: CASLQGAGELFF. The CDR3 coding sequence is TGTGCCAGCCTACAGGGGGCCGGGGAGCTGTTTTTT. The chain employs TRBV21-1 and TRBJ2-2; the DNA was not compared with TRBD1, the D call given in the table. TRBV21-1 counts as a pseudogene. The CDR3 loop spans 12 amino acids.

This clone was picked up one time. The chain combines TRBV9 with TRBJ2-3; TRBD2 is a possible D gene (5 bases). This CDR3 region has 15 residues. CDR1 is SGDLS and CDR2 is YYNGEE in the germline V gene. V lost 0 bases and J 2 bases, leaving 10 bases between the germline ends. The CDR3 spells CASSVEADSTDTQYF. CDR3 in DNA: TGTGCCAGCAGCGTAGAGGCGGACTCCACAGATACGCAGTATTTT.

The V gene is TRBV4-1, the J gene TRBJ1-4; no firm D call. This CDR3 has 12 residues. Trimming pared 2 bases from V and 8 bases from J, leaving 6 bases between. CDR1 is MGHRA and CDR2 is YSYEKL in the germline V gene. The CDR3 bases are TGCGCCAGCAGCCAACCCCAAGAAAAACTGTTTTTT. Protein product: CASSQPQEKLFF.

The V and J genes are TRBV9 and TRBJ2-3; TRBD2 is a possible D gene (6 bases). Per the germline V gene, CDR1 is SGDLS and CDR2 is YYNGEE. Trimming pared 3 bases from V and 2 bases from J, leaving 10 bases between. The CDR3 consists of 14 residues. The CDR3 nucleotides read TGTGCCAGCAGCGAGGGACTCCACACAGATACGCAGTATTTT. As protein: CASSEGLHTDTQYF.

The rearrangement uses TRBV6-1 and TRBJ1-2; D ambiguous. Germline CDR1 and CDR2: MNHNS and SASEGT. The CDR3 sequence is 15 residues long. Between the trimmed V and J ends, which lost 0 bases and 2 bases, there was a span of 10 bases. CDR3 nucleotides: TGTGCCAGCAGTGAAGCTATATCCTTAAACTATGGCTACACCTTC. Residues: CASSEAISLNYGYTF.

V gene TRBV4-2 combines with J gene TRBJ2-3; 10 nucleotides agree with TRBD1. The CDR3 sequence is 17 residues long. From germline, CDR1 is LGHNA and CDR2 YNFKEQ. After removal of 4 bases from V and 6 bases from J, the junction contained 13 bases not matched to a gene. The CDR3 DNA follows: TGTGCCAGCAGCCGTACCGGGACAGGGGAAGCACCCGATACGCAGTATTTT. Amino acid sequence: CASSRTGTGEAPDTQYF.

The J gene is TRBJ2-5, the V gene TRBV5-4; TRBD2 might be the D (6 bases). The CDR3 is 13 amino acids. Trimming cost V 7 bases and J 2 bases, with 12 bases left between them. Per germline, CDR1 SGHNT and CDR2 YYREEE (reference sequence). In DNA, the CDR3 is TGTGCCAGCTCAGGACTACCGCAAGAGACCCAGTACTTC. Encoded protein: CASSGLPQETQYF.

The J gene is TRBJ2-6, the V gene TRBV6-6; D not certain. CDR3 length equals 14 residues. With 6 bases removed from V and 0 bases from J, the gap between germline ends came to 6 bases. From germline, CDR1 is MNHNY and CDR2 SVGAGI (reference sequence). The CDR3 DNA reads TGTGCCAGCAGAACCTCCTCTGGGGCCAACGTCCTGACTTTC. Its translation: CASRTSSGANVLTF.

V and J are TRBV7-8 and TRBJ1-5; D gene uncertain. The CDR3 totals 17 residues. Germline values: CDR1 SGHVS, CDR2 FQNEAQ. Trimming removed 3 bases from V and 2 bases from J, with 17 bases in between. CDR3 in amino acids: CASSFSRTNGGNQPQHF. In nucleotides, the CDR3 is TGTGCCAGCAGCTTCAGCCGAACAAACGGTGGCAATCAGCCCCAGCATTTT.